This note documents a single T cell receptor (beta chain) sequence. Sequencing used immunoSEQ multiplex PCR; TCRdb keeps in-frame clones, though not all of them. The table has roughly 60,000 clones, roughly nine tenths seen once. The data belong to a study of OX40 agonist ivuxolimab in advanced cancers. Study-wide context: People who had prior anti-PD-1, anti-PD-L1 or anti-CTLA-4 therapy could take part, and approximately 43% had some.

Blood specimens came from baseline, cycle 4 day 1, and cycle 7 day 1. Germline CDR1 is MDHEN and CDR2 is SYDVKM. The CDR3 runs to 17 residues. Losses at the gene ends were 6 bases for V and 0 bases for J; bases not matched to a gene: 13. The material was CD4+ or CD8+ T cells sorted from blood, obtained in a trial of the OX40 agonist ivuxolimab. V usage is TRBV28 and J usage is TRBJ1-2; 7 bases map to TRBD1. This clonotype was sampled from an adult with an advanced solid tumor such as melanoma, head and neck, liver or kidney cancer. CDR3 amino acids: CASRLGGAQGPNYGYTF. CDR3 DNA sequence: TGTGCCAGCAGACTAGGGGGCGCACAAGGACCTAACTATGGCTACACCTTC.